Given below is one T cell receptor (beta chain) in context. The V gene end was trimmed by 6 bases and the J gene end by 4 bases; junction bases not matched to a gene: 7. This CDR3 has 14 residues. Germline CDR1 LNHDA, CDR2 SQIVND (reference sequence). This sample was taken from a study of cytomegalovirus exposure and HLA in healthy donors. The PCR was carried out with 60 Vbeta primers and 13 Jbeta primers. Using immunoSEQ multiplex PCR, the repertoire was profiled, and TCRdb retains in-frame clones only, with some absent. The table has more than 55,000 clones, 80% seen once. The sequencing input was PBMCs. This TCR was recovered from a woman aged 40 to 50 in good health and CMV-seronegative. The chain joins TRBV19 to TRBJ1-1, with TRBD1 matching over 8 bases. The CDR3 sequence is CASSPQGGITEAFF. Here the CDR3 DNA reads TGTGCCAGTAGCCCACAGGGGGGGATCACTGAAGCTTTCTTT.